The 22 T cell receptor beta chains reported below all come from one sample, sequenced in a study of blood T cell repertoires in COVID-19. Using immunoSEQ multiplex PCR, the repertoire was profiled, and TCRdb retains in-frame clones only, with some absent. The sample lists 290,000 or so clones; approximately 85% were seen once. Sequencing was done on a sample of peripheral blood. These receptor sequences come from a man aged 45-65 years with active or convalescent COVID-19.

The chain couples TRBV30 to TRBJ1-6, with D possibly being TRBD1 (6 bases). This CDR3 spans 14 amino acids. The V and J ends lost 6 bases and 6 bases respectively, with 15 bases between them. Germline CDR1 is GTSNPN and CDR2 is SVGIG (reference sequence). The CDR3, as DNA: TGTGCCTGTCCCAGTCGGACAGTTAATTCACCCCTCCACTTT. It is translated as CACPSRTVNSPLHF.

This clone was counted a few times. The J gene is TRBJ2-7, the V gene TRBV7-5; the table calls TRBD2, which could not be checked here. TRBV7-5 is assigned pseudogene status. This CDR3 contains 16 residues. The chain's CDR3 is CVRSLCGIAGWYEQYF. CDR3 nucleotides: TGTGTCAGAAGCTTATGTGGTATAGCGGGTTGGTACGAGCAGTACTTC.

This rearrangement joins TRBV29-1 to TRBJ1-2, with TRBD1 matching over 9 bases. Germline-derived CDR1 and CDR2 are SQVTM and ANQGSEA. The J segment lost 5 bases and the V segment lost 4 bases, leaving 5 bases of the junction unmatched. The CDR3 totals 13 residues. This CDR3 reads CSVARGTGYGYTF. In DNA, the CDR3 is TGCAGCGTTGCTCGGGGGACAGGGTATGGCTACACCTTC.

This sequence joins TRBV5-1 and TRBJ1-2; D uncertain. Per germline, CDR1 SGHRS and CDR2 YFSETQ. The CDR3 has 16 residues. Trimming left V 1 base short and J 2 bases short, with 15 bases between. DNA of the CDR3: TGCGCCAGCAGCTTGCCCAATCGGGTAGAGAACTATGGCTACACCTTC. Its protein product is CASSLPNRVENYGYTF.

For the CDR3, the DNA is TGTGCCAGCAGTAAAGAGCGGTGGGACACTGAAGCTTTCTTT. Amino acid sequence: CASSKERWDTEAFF. The gene calls are TRBV28 and TRBJ1-1; D unclear. This CDR3 is built from 14 residues. The V gene's germline CDR1 is MDHEN and CDR2 SYDVKM. Deletions cut 5 bases from V and 3 bases from J, with 13 bases between.

J is TRBJ2-1 and V is TRBV4-1; D is ambiguous. Trimming removed 1 base from V and 3 bases from J, with 10 bases in between. There are 15 residues in the CDR3. Germline V gene sequence: CDR1 MGHRA, CDR2 YSYEKL. The CDR3: CASSQGMEFYNEQFF. The CDR3, as DNA: TGCGCCAGCAGCCAAGGGATGGAGTTCTACAATGAGCAGTTCTTC.

The chain is built from TRBV25-1 and TRBJ1-2; D is possibly TRBD1 (5 bases). The length of the CDR3 is 12 residues. The germline gives CDR1 MGHDK, CDR2 SYGVNS. The ends were cut back, 4 bases at V and 8 bases at J, with 11 bases in the middle. CDR3 in amino acids: CASSADTGGYTF. The CDR3 DNA reads TGTGCCAGCAGTGCGGACACAGGAGGCTACACCTTC.

V usage is TRBV5-1 and J usage is TRBJ2-2; 8 nucleotides agree with TRBD2. The V gene's germline CDR1 is SGHRS and CDR2 YFSETQ. After removal of 4 bases from V and 8 bases from J, the junction contained 10 bases not matched to a gene. The CDR3 has 15 amino acids. CDR3 coding DNA: TGCGCCAGCAGCCAGAGCGGACAGCGGGAGGGGGAGCTGTTTTTT. It is translated as CASSQSGQREGELFF.

V is TRBV27 and J is TRBJ1-6; tentatively, D is TRBD1 (5 bases). CDR1 and CDR2 from the germline V gene are MNHEY and SMNVEV (reference sequence). Trimming pared 2 bases from V and 10 bases from J, leaving 15 bases between. The CDR3 totals 15 residues. In nucleotides, the CDR3 is TGTGCCAGCAGTTTAATAGGCAGGGATGACTCACCCCTCCACTTT. It translates to CASSLIGRDDSPLHF.

The rearrangement uses TRBV2 and TRBJ1-1; no clear D. Trimming took off 4 bases at V and 4 bases at J, with 7 bases between the two ends. Germline V gene data show CDR1 as SNHLY and CDR2 as FYNNEI. This CDR3 spans 12 amino acids. CDR3 residues: CASSVRFTEAFF. The CDR3 DNA is TGTGCCAGCAGTGTGCGGTTCACTGAAGCTTTCTTT.

The chain links TRBV3-1 (or the pseudogene TRBV3-2) to TRBJ1-6; D may be TRBD1 (5 bases). The CDR3 is 16 amino acids. Germline CDR1 LGHDT, CDR2 YNNKEL (reference sequence). The V gene lost 1 base and the J gene lost 9 bases, with 16 bases spanning the gap. CDR3 in DNA: TGTGCCAGCAGCCAAGGGTGGGAGGGGATCCTTTCACCCCTCCACTTT. The encoded protein is CASSQGWEGILSPLHF.

The chain joins TRBV6-5 to TRBJ2-7; unclear D gene. V was shortened by 4 bases and J by 6 bases, with 19 bases between the two germline ends. There are 15 residues in the CDR3. The germline CDR1 and CDR2 sequences are MNHEY and SVGAGI. In nucleotides, the CDR3 is TGTGCCAGCAGTTTTGACGCGGCGTCAGACGTCGAGCAGTACTTC. Encoded protein: CASSFDAASDVEQYF.

This clone appeared a single time. The chain couples TRBV5-1 to TRBJ2-7; D is perhaps TRBD1 (6 bases). V was cut by 0 bases and J by 11 bases, with 18 bases left in between. Germline lookup yields CDR1 SGHRS and CDR2 YFSETQ. The CDR3 contains 14 residues. The CDR3 coding sequence is TGCGCCAGCAGCTTGGAGCCAGGGGAAGGGAGAAAGTACTTC. Amino acids: CASSLEPGEGRKYF.

V is TRBV2 and J is TRBJ2-3; 7 positions match TRBD1. The J segment lost 5 bases and the V segment lost 8 bases, leaving 7 bases of the junction unmatched. Germline V CDR1 and CDR2: SNHLY, FYNNEI. CDR3 size: 13 residues. The CDR3 loop is CASLGQNKDTQYF. The CDR3 region has the DNA TGTGCCAGCCTGGGACAGAATAAAGATACGCAGTATTTT.

In nucleotides, the CDR3 is TGCGCCAGCAGCCAACAGGGGGAACTCAACTATGGCTACACCTTC. Its translation is CASSQQGELNYGYTF. This chain joins TRBV5-1 and TRBJ1-2; the match to TRBD1 covers 8 bases. The V gene's germline CDR1 is SGHRS and CDR2 YFSETQ. V lost 4 bases and J lost 2; bases outside the gene matches: 7. The CDR3 runs 15 residues.

The V call is TRBV28, the J call TRBJ2-5, with 8 bases lining up with TRBD1. The germline V gene has CDR1 MDHEN and CDR2 SYDVKM. Unmatched junction bases numbered 4, after V lost 6 bases and J lost 4 bases. The CDR3 totals 13 residues. In nucleotides, the CDR3 is TGTGCCAGCAGAACAGGGGGTTCAGAGACCCAGTACTTC. Translated: CASRTGGSETQYF.

The J gene is TRBJ2-7, the V gene TRBV2, with D unclear. CDR1 SNHLY and CDR2 FYNNEI come from the germline V gene. Trimming cost V 6 bases and J 2 bases, with 8 bases left between them. This CDR3 is built from 12 residues. The CDR3 nucleotides read TGTGCCAGCAGCAGGATTCCCTACGAGCAGTACTTC. Translated, it gives CASSRIPYEQYF.

The rearrangement uses TRBV4-2 and TRBJ1-2; D unresolved. V shed 0 bases and J shed 0 bases, with 8 bases lying between them. The V gene's germline CDR1 is LGHNA and CDR2 YNFKEQ. The CDR3 length is 15 residues. DNA of the CDR3: TGTGCCAGCAGCCAAGATGGTGTAGCTAACTATGGCTACACCTTC. Translating gives CASSQDGVANYGYTF.

The gene calls are TRBV28 and TRBJ2-7; TRBD1 matches 9 bases. In germline, CDR1 is MDHEN, CDR2 SYDVKM. The V segment lost 7 bases and the J segment 7 bases; nucleotides outside the gene matches: 14. The CDR3 totals 15 residues. CDR3 amino acids: CASTAPQGALGEQYF. The DNA of the CDR3 is TGTGCCAGCACCGCCCCACAGGGGGCCTTGGGAGAGCAGTACTTC.

This clone was picked up many times. The gene calls are TRBV30 and TRBJ1-1; no firm D call. The length of the CDR3 is 15 residues. Per germline, CDR1 GTSNPN and CDR2 SVGIG (reference sequence). The V end was cut by 0 bases, the J end by 1 base, with 12 bases between. The CDR3 region is CAWSVLTRANTEAFF. The CDR3 DNA reads as TGTGCCTGGAGTGTACTTACCCGAGCGAACACTGAAGCTTTCTTT.

The genes are TRBV3-1 (or the pseudogene TRBV3-2) and TRBJ1-4, with 9 bases identical to TRBD1. Germline CDR1 is LGHDT and CDR2 is YNNKEL (reference sequence). CDR3 length: 16 amino acids. V lost 4 bases, J lost 8 bases, and 11 bases stayed unmatched. The CDR3 is CASSPREGTGKEKLFF. The DNA for the CDR3 is TGTGCCAGCAGCCCTCGGGAAGGGACAGGGAAAGAAAAACTGTTTTTT.

The CDR3 nucleotides are TGTGCCTGGAGTCCGGCGGGGGGTAATCAGCCCCAGCATTTT. Its protein is CAWSPAGGNQPQHF. This chain connects TRBV30 to TRBJ1-5, with D possibly being TRBD1 (5 bases). The CDR3 is 14 residues long. Germline CDR1 and CDR2: GTSNPN and SVGIG (reference sequence). The V end was cut by 2 bases, the J end by 4 bases, with 12 bases between.